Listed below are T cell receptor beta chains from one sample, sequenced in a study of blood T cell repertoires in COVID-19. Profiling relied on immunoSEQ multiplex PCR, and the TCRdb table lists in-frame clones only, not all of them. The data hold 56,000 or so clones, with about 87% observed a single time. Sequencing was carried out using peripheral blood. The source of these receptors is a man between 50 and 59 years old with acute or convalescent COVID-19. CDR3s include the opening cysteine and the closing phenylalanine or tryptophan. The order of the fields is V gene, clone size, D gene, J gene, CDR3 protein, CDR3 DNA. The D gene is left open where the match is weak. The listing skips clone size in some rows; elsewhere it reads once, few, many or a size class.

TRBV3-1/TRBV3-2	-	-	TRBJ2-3	CASSPLGRPVDTQYF	TGTGCCAGCAGCCCCCTGGGGCGGCCCGTAGATACGCAGTATTTT
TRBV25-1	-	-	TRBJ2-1	CASSARYYNGQFF	TGTGCCAGCAGTGCTAGATACTACAATGGGCAGTTCTTC
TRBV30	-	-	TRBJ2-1	CAWGREDEQFF	TGTGCCTGGGGTAGGGAGGATGAGCAGTTCTTC
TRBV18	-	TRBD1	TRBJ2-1	CASSVTGYNEQFF	TGTGCCAGCTCAGTGACAGGGTACAATGAGCAGTTCTTC
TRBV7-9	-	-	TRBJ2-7	CASSPPASLAEEDLYEQYF	TGTGCCAGCAGCCCTCCCGCCTCCTTAGCGGAGGAAGATCTCTACGAGCAGTACTTC
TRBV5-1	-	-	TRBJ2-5	CASSEGISEYF	TGCGCCAGCAGCGAGGGTATATCTGAGTACTTC
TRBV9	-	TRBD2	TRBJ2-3	CASSVGSSGMSTDTQYF	TGTGCCAGCAGCGTAGGCAGTAGCGGGATGAGCACAGATACGCAGTATTTT
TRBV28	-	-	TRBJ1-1	CASKREMNTEAFF	TGTGCCAGCAAAAGAGAAATGAACACTGAAGCTTTCTTT
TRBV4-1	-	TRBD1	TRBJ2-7	CASSRNRDSPREQYF	TGCGCCAGCAGCCGAAACCGGGACAGCCCTCGTGAGCAGTACTTC
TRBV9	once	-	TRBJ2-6	CASSVGGSVLTF	TGTGCCAGCAGCGTAGGGGGCAGCGTCCTGACTTTC
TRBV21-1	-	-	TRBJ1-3	CASSKVGTVSGNTIYF	TGTGCCAGCAGCAAAGTAGGAACAGTCTCTGGAAACACCATATATTTT
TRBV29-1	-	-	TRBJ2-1	CSIGSGVEQFF	TGCAGCATCGGGAGTGGGGTGGAGCAGTTCTTC
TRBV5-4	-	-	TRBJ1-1	CASSSLDSSNTEAFF	TGTGCCAGCAGCTCATTGGACAGCTCGAACACTGAAGCTTTCTTT
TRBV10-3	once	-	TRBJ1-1	CAISESRQMNTEAFF	TGTGCCATCAGTGAGTCGAGACAAATGAACACTGAAGCTTTCTTT
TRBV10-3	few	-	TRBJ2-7	CAIQGTYEQYF	TGTGCCATCCAGGGTACCTACGAGCAGTACTTC
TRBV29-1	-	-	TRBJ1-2	CSASRAPRIYGYTF	TGCAGCGCCAGCAGGGCACCCCGAATCTATGGCTACACCTTC
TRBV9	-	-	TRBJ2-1	CASSRDSSYNEQFF	TGTGCCAGCAGCCGGGATAGCTCCTACAATGAGCAGTTCTTC
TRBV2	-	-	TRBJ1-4	CASSDSATNEKLFF	TGTGCCAGCAGTGATAGTGCAACTAATGAAAAACTGTTTTTT
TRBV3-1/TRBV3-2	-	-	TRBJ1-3	CASSQGASKNTIYF	TGTGCCAGCAGCCAAGGGGCCAGTAAAAACACCATATATTTT
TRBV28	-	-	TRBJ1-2	CASSSPGGNNYGYTF	TGTGCCAGCAGTTCCCCGGGGGGGAATAACTATGGCTACACCTTC
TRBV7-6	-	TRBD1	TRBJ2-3	CASSRGTGGPDTQYF	TGTGCCAGCAGCCGAGGGACAGGGGGACCAGATACGCAGTATTTT
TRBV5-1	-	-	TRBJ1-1	CASSLGQMNTEAFF	TGCGCCAGCAGCTTGGGACAGATGAACACTGAAGCTTTCTTT
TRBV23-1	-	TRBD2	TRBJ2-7	CASTLRGPRTSRPYEQYF	TGCGCCAGCACCCTAAGGGGACCAAGGACTAGCCGACCCTACGAGCAGTACTTC
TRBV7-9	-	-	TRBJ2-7	CASSRPASLAEQYF	TGTGCCAGCAGCCGACCCGCTAGCCTCGCCGAGCAGTACTTC
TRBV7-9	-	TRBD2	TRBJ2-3	CASRRGGAGDVDTQYF	TGTGCCAGCAGGCGGGGTGGAGCGGGAGATGTAGATACGCAGTATTTT
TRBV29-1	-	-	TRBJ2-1	CSTRPRGSDEQFF	TGCAGCACCCGCCCCAGGGGTAGCGATGAGCAGTTCTTC
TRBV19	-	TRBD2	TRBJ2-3	CASSYLAGAGTDTQYF	TGTGCCAGTAGTTACCTAGCGGGGGCTGGCACAGATACGCAGTATTTT
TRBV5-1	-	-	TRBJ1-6	CASSFGQTNSPLHF	TGCGCCAGCAGTTTTGGACAGACCAATTCACCCCTCCACTTT
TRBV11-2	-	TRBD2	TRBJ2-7	CASSLGGGLAYEQYF	TGTGCCAGCAGCTTAGGGGGGGGACTAGCTTACGAGCAGTACTTC
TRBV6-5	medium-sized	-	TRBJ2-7	CASVGTSLYEQYF	TGTGCCAGCGTTGGGACTTCCCTTTACGAGCAGTACTTC
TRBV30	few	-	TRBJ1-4	CAWKDRKNEKLFF	TGTGCCTGGAAAGACAGGAAGAATGAAAAACTGTTTTTT
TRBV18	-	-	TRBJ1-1	CASSRGEDTEAFF	TGTGCCAGCTCACGTGGAGAGGACACTGAAGCTTTCTTT
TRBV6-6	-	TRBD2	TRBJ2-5	CASSYLLAGGQETQYF	TGTGCCAGCAGTTACCTCCTAGCGGGAGGCCAAGAGACCCAGTACTTC
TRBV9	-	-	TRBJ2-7	CASSQTLRDSRQYF	TGTGCCAGCAGCCAGACACTCCGGGACTCCAGGCAGTACTTC
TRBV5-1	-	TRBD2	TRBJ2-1	CASSLEPGGYNEQFF	TGCGCCAGCAGCTTGGAACCGGGGGGGTACAATGAGCAGTTCTTC
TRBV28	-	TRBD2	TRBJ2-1	CASGSAGRDEQFF	TGTGCCAGCGGTAGCGCGGGGAGGGATGAGCAGTTCTTC
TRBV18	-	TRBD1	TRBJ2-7	CASSPRGPKDDEQYF	TGTGCCAGCTCCCCGAGGGGGCCAAAGGACGACGAGCAGTACTTC
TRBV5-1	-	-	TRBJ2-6	CASSFYRVFSGANVLTF	TGCGCCAGCAGCTTTTACAGGGTCTTTTCTGGGGCCAACGTCCTGACTTTC
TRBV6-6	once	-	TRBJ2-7	CASSSGTSYEQYF	TGTGCCAGCAGCTCCGGGACATCCTACGAGCAGTACTTC
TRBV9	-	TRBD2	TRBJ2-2	CASSVRTSDSGELFF	TGTGCCAGCAGCGTCCGGACTAGCGATTCCGGGGAGCTGTTTTTT
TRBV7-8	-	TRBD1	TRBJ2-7	CASSLAGQGPLEQYF	TGTGCCAGCAGCTTAGCGGGACAGGGTCCCCTCGAGCAGTACTTC
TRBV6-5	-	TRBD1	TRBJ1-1	CASRHRGSTEAFF	TGTGCCAGCAGGCACAGGGGGAGCACTGAAGCTTTCTTT
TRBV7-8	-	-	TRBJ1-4	CASSLGRSYNEKLFF	TGTGCCAGCAGCTTAGGCCGAAGCTATAATGAAAAACTGTTTTTT
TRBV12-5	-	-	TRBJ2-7	CASHAGSSYEQYF	TGTGCTAGTCATGCGGGATCCTCCTACGAGCAGTACTTC
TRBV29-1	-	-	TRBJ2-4	CSVYRGGNIQYF	TGCAGCGTATACAGGGGAGGAAACATTCAGTACTTC
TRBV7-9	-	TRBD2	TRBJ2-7	CASREETSGVRYEQYF	TGTGCCAGCAGGGAAGAGACTAGCGGGGTCCGCTACGAGCAGTACTTC
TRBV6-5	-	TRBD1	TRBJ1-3	CASSYRDRDTGNTIYF	TGTGCCAGCAGTTACAGGGACAGGGATACTGGAAACACCATATATTTT
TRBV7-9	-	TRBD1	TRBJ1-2	CASSRTGGEAYGYTF	TGTGCCAGCAGCCGGACAGGGGGCGAGGCGTATGGCTACACCTTC
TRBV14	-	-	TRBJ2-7	CASSQGRGSEQYF	TGTGCCAGCAGCCAAGGCCGGGGGAGCGAGCAGTACTTC
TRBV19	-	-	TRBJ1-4	CASSIGAGDEKLFF	TGTGCCAGTAGTATAGGGGCAGGCGATGAAAAACTGTTTTTT
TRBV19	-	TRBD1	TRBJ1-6	CATQAGTGSNSPLHF	TGTGCCACCCAGGCCGGGACAGGGTCTAATTCACCCCTCCACTTT
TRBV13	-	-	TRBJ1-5	CASSWGGLRQPQHF	TGTGCCAGCAGCTGGGGGGGGCTTCGTCAGCCCCAGCATTTT
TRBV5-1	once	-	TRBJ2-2	CASSLIGVTIGELFF	TGCGCCAGCAGCTTGATCGGGGTAACCATCGGGGAGCTGTTTTTT
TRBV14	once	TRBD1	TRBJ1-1	CASSHYLGQGGNTEAFF	TGTGCCAGCAGCCACTATCTTGGACAGGGAGGGAACACTGAAGCTTTCTTT
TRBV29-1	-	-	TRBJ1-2	CSVLGLRSEDHGYTF	TGCAGCGTTCTAGGTCTACGCTCTGAGGATCATGGCTACACCTTC
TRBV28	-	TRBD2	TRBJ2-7	CASSPASGGAYEQYF	TGTGCCAGCTCGCCGGCGTCGGGAGGGGCCTACGAGCAGTACTTC
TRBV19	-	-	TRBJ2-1	CASKNGGTDRNEQFF	TGTGCCAGTAAAAACGGGGGTACAGATCGTAATGAGCAGTTCTTC
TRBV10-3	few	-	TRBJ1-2	CAISELGRGGYTF	TGTGCCATCAGTGAACTGGGGAGGGGTGGCTACACCTTC
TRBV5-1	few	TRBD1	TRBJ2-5	CASTRTGSGETQYF	TGCGCCAGCACTCGGACAGGTTCTGGGGAGACCCAGTACTTC